Given below is one T cell receptor beta chain in context. This CDR3 region has 14 residues. Germline V lookup: CDR1 SGHDT, CDR2 YYEEEE. The germline V and J ends were trimmed by 0 bases and 4 bases, with 7 bases remaining between them. This specimen belongs to a study of blood T cell repertoires in COVID-19. Study information: The analysed material was cDNA or gDNA that came from T cells, B-cell-depleted T cells, or PBMCs.

Sequencing was performed with immunoSEQ multiplex PCR; in TCRdb, only in-frame clones are kept and a portion is missing. This sample has roughly 230,000 clones, with 65% to 85% found just once. This chain links TRBV5-6 with TRBJ2-2, with TRBD1 as a possible D gene (6 bases). The sample comprised peripheral blood. This TCR was sampled from a man aged 40-50 years with active or convalescent COVID-19. CDR3 nucleotide sequence: TGTGCCAGCAGCTTGGGCAGGGGCACCGGGGAGCTGTTTTTT. Protein: CASSLGRGTGELFF.